This T cell receptor beta chain derives from a study of blood T cell repertoires in COVID-19. While infection was still active, Seattle patients were enrolled and then followed longitudinally. TCRdb's table, derived via immunoSEQ multiplex PCR, lists solely in-frame clones and lacks some. The sample lists approximately 200,000 clones; roughly 77% were seen once. The V gene lost 4 bases and the J gene lost 4 bases, with 10 bases spanning the gap. Germline V lookup: CDR1 LNHDA, CDR2 SQIVND (reference sequence). The length of the CDR3 is 13 residues. This clonotype was obtained from a woman older than 75 with COVID-19, enrolled during active disease. The chain employs TRBV19 and TRBJ2-5; possibly TRBD1 for D (6 bases). The specimen was peripheral blood. The CDR3 DNA reads as TGTGCCAGTAGTACAGGGGTAGGAGAGACCCAGTACTTC. Translated: CASSTGVGETQYF.